This record covers a single TCR beta chain. This sample was included in a study of Ad26.COV2.S vaccination and SARS-CoV-2 variants. Treatment meaning: 15 to 20 received Ad26.COV2.S at low or high dose, single or two shots; several received placebo; per-sample allocation not given. After the first vaccine or placebo injection, samples were drawn on day 63. Germline lookup yields CDR1 MDHEN and CDR2 SYDVKM. Trimming stripped 5 bases from V and 5 bases from J, with 15 bases between. The CDR3 spans 14 residues. TCRdb's table, derived via immunoSEQ multiplex PCR, lists solely in-frame clones and lacks some. The data show hundreds of thousands of clones, roughly 80% seen once.

The sample was peripheral blood, taken in a trial of Ad26.COV2.S vaccine versus placebo. This clonotype was obtained from a person between 18 and 65 years old who received the Ad26.COV2.S COVID-19 vaccine or a placebo. The chain links TRBV28 to TRBJ1-2; unclear D gene. The CDR3 DNA reads as TGTGCCAGCAGTCTCCCTGGGAGGGCATATGGCTACACCTTC. Translated, it gives CASSLPGRAYGYTF.